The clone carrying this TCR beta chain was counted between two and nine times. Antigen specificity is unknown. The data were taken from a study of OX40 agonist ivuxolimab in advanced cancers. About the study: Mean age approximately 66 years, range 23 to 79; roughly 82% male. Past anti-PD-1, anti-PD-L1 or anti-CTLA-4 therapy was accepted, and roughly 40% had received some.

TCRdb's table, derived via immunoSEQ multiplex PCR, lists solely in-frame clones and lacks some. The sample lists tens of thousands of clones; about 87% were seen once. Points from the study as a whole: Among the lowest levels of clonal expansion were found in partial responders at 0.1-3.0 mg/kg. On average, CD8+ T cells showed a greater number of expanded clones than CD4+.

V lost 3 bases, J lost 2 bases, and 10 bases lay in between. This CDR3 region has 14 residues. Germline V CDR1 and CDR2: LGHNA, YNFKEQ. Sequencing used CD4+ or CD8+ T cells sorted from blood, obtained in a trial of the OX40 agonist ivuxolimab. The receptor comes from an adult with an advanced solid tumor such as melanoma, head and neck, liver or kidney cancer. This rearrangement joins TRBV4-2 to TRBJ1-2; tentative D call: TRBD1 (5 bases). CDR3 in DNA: TGTGCCAGCAGCCAGAGGGACGGGAACTATGGCTACACCTTC. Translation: CASSQRDGNYGYTF.